The entry that follows covers one T cell receptor beta chain sequence. The table came from immunoSEQ multiplex PCR; TCRdb's copy has only in-frame clones and leaves some out. There are roughly 190,000 clones in the sample; 88% occur only once, and 4% to 5% lies in the top ten. This sample stems from a study of blood T cell repertoires in COVID-19. Germline CDR1 is MNHEY and CDR2 is SMNVEV (reference sequence). The CDR3 length is 15 residues. V lost 5 bases, J lost 4 bases, and 15 bases lay in between. The sequenced material came from peripheral blood. The clonotype was recovered from a human donor in a cohort sampled during active COVID-19. The chain is built from TRBV27 and TRBJ2-1; D perhaps matches TRBD2 (6 bases). CDR3 amino acids: CASSPRLVSYNEQFF. In DNA form, the CDR3 reads TGTGCCAGCAGTCCGAGACTAGTTTCGTACAATGAGCAGTTCTTC.